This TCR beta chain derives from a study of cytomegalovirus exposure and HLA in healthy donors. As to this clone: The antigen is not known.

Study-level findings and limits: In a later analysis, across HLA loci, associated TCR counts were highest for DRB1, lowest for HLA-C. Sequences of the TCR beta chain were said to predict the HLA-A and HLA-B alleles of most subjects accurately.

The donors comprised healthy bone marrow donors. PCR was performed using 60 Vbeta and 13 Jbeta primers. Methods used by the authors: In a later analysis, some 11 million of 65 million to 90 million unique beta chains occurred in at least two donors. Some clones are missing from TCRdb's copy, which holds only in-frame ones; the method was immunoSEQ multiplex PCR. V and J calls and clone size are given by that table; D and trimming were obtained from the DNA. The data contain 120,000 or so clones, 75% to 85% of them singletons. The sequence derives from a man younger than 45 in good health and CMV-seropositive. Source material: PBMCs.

In DNA form, the CDR3 reads TGCGCCAGCAGCTCCGACGGAGTATCGCAAGAGACCCAGTACTTC. Translating gives CASSSDGVSQETQYF. The chain carries TRBV5-1 and TRBJ2-5; no clear D gene. Trimming pared 3 bases from V and 2 bases from J, leaving 14 bases between. Germline values: CDR1 SGHRS, CDR2 YFSETQ. The CDR3 extends over 15 amino acids.